This T cell receptor (beta chain) stems from a study of blood T cells in healthy people across ages. Notes on the study in general: A roughly linear fall in TCR beta diversity per million T cells was seen with increasing age.

CDR1 is SGHAT, CDR2 FQNNGV, per germline. Deletions cut 0 bases from V and 5 bases from J, with 19 bases between. This CDR3 spans 17 amino acids. For this clonotype: Its antigen is undetermined.

The authors ran a second PCR of 7 to 11 cycles using a sample-barcoded 5' primer and a J-beta primer mix. TCRdb fed the 5' RACE reads into MiXCR, producing one record per CDR3 protein. The repertoire holds fewer than 950,000 distinct CDR3 sequences, with under 40% as singletons. This receptor was obtained from a young man in good health. The chain links TRBV11-2 to TRBJ2-5; D is uncertain. The sample was blood. As DNA, the CDR3 is TGTGCCAGCAGCTTAGATCGGGTCAGCCATCCCCGGGAGACCCAGTACTTC. Protein: CASSLDRVSHPRETQYF.